The 18 T cell receptor beta chains below come from one sample, sequenced in a study of graft-versus-host responses after intestinal transplantation. Intraepithelial and lamina propria lymphocytes were freed from processed graft tissue. Data came from immunoSEQ multiplex PCR; TCRdb stores just in-frame clones and leaves some out. The table includes roughly 15,000 clones, 77% detected once. The sample here was ileum tissue, taken just under 28 days after intestinal transplant. Receptors originate from a human patient who received an intestinal transplant, so some T cells may come from the graft donor.

The chain joins TRBV5-6 to TRBJ2-3; 7 bases line up with TRBD1. The germline CDR1 and CDR2 sequences are SGHDT and YYEEEE. This CDR3 has 17 residues. V was pared by 1 base and J by 4 bases, with 12 bases of the junction left unmatched. CDR3 sequence reads: CASSLSLGRGWPDTQYF. In DNA, the CDR3 is TGTGCCAGCAGCTTGAGTTTGGGCAGGGGGTGGCCAGATACGCAGTATTTT.

This clone was observed a few times. The chain uses TRBV4-3 and TRBJ1-6; the match to TRBD1 covers 8 bases. Germline V gene lookup returns CDR1 LGHNA and CDR2 YSLEER. V gave up 3 bases and J gave up 5 bases; unmatched junction bases: 12. The CDR3 is 18 amino acids. The CDR3 reads CASSQTIPGQANNSPLHF. CDR3 coding DNA: TGCGCCAGCAGCCAGACCATACCGGGACAGGCAAATAATTCACCCCTCCACTTT.

The chain recombines TRBV19 with TRBJ2-6; 9 nucleotides match TRBD1. V lost 7 bases, J lost 1 base, and 2 bases stayed unmatched. The CDR3 consists of 15 residues. CDR1 and CDR2 from the germline V gene are LNHDA and SQIVND (reference sequence). The CDR3 DNA reads TGTGCCAGTACCGACAGGGGGTCTGGGGCCAACGTCCTGACTTTC. This encodes CASTDRGSGANVLTF.

The chain's CDR3 is CASSSRSQDTQYF. The CDR3 DNA follows: TGTGCCAGCAGCTCCCGATCACAAGATACGCAGTATTTT. This chain uses TRBV7-3 with TRBJ2-3, with unresolved D. The V gene's germline CDR1 is SGHTA and CDR2 FQGTGA. V lost 4 bases and J 5 bases, leaving 10 bases between the germline ends. This CDR3 region has 13 residues.

This rearrangement joins TRBV7-2 to TRBJ1-2; D call uncertain. This CDR3 contains 11 residues. CDR1 is SGHTA, CDR2 FQGNSA, per germline. Trimming cost V 2 bases and J 7 bases, with 5 bases left between them. The CDR3 protein is CASSLRVGYTF. CDR3 coding DNA: TGTGCCAGCAGCTTACGGGTTGGCTACACCTTC.

V is TRBV10-3 and J is TRBJ2-1, with D perhaps matching TRBD1 (7 bases). CDR3 length: 15 residues. Germline CDR1 is ENHRY and CDR2 is SYGVKD. Trimming shortened V by 9 bases and J by 2 bases, and 17 bases separated the two germline ends. The chain's CDR3 is CAIRRDQGAYNEQFF. The CDR3 nucleotides read TGTGCCATTCGGCGGGACCAGGGGGCCTACAATGAGCAGTTCTTC.

The chain is built from TRBV7-3 and TRBJ1-1; D remains unclear. V dropped 0 bases and J dropped 3 bases, with 5 bases sitting between them. Germline CDR1 SGHTA, CDR2 FQGTGA. This CDR3 contains 13 residues. The CDR3 DNA is TGTGCCAGCAGCTTAACGAGTGACACTGAAGCTTTCTTT. Its protein product is CASSLTSDTEAFF.

The chain recombines TRBV6-5 with TRBJ1-1; 9 bases are shared with TRBD1. The CDR3 runs to 14 residues. CDR1 MNHEY and CDR2 SVGAGI come from the germline V gene. With 2 bases clipped from V and 13 bases from J, the junction kept 11 bases outside the gene matches. Here the CDR3 reads CASSYGNRGLGVFF. The CDR3 nucleotides are TGTGCCAGCAGTTACGGGAACAGGGGGCTGGGGGTTTTCTTT.

This clone was picked up a small number of times. The chain couples TRBV9 to TRBJ1-1; weak D call: TRBD1 (5 bases). The CDR3 is 15 residues long. Between the trimmed V and J ends, which lost 4 bases and 4 bases, there was a span of 17 bases. The germline V gene has CDR1 SGDLS and CDR2 YYNGEE. CDR3 bases: TGTGCCAGCAGCAAGACGGACATAAGGAGCACTGAAGCTTTCTTT. Protein sequence: CASSKTDIRSTEAFF.

This clone occurred a few times. This chain connects TRBV9 to TRBJ2-3, with D tentatively TRBD1 (5 bases). There are 14 residues in the CDR3. Germline V gene data show CDR1 as SGDLS and CDR2 as YYNGEE. Trimming pared 4 bases from V and 4 bases from J, leaving 13 bases between. CDR3: CASSRTGEADTQYF. The DNA of the CDR3 is TGTGCCAGCAGCAGAACAGGAGAGGCAGATACGCAGTATTTT. Together with reference TRBV9 and TRBJ2-3, the CDR3 gives the full variable domain: DSGVTQTPKHLITATGQRVTLRCSPRSGDLSVYWYQQSLDQGLQFLIQYYNGEERAKGNILERFSAQQFPDLHSELNLSSLELGDSALYFCASSRTGEADTQYFGPGTRLTVL.

The chain links TRBV30 to TRBJ1-5; the match to TRBD1 covers 8 bases. V gave up 8 bases and J gave up 7 bases; unmatched junction bases: 10. There are 13 residues in the CDR3. CDR1 is GTSNPN and CDR2 is SVGIG in the germline V gene (reference sequence). For the CDR3, the DNA is TGTGCCGCAACCTCAGGGGGCGGCCAGCCCCAGCATTTT. It is translated as CAATSGGGQPQHF.

This chain uses TRBV5-1 with TRBJ2-3; no firm D call. V shed 4 bases and J shed 0 bases, with 12 bases lying between them. The CDR3 contains 15 residues. Germline-derived CDR1 and CDR2 are SGHRS and YFSETQ. CDR3 residues: CASSPEGRSTDTQYF. Written as DNA, the CDR3 is TGCGCCAGCAGCCCGGAAGGCAGGAGCACAGATACGCAGTATTTT.

The J gene is TRBJ2-1, the V gene TRBV6-1, with no clear D. The V gene lost 6 bases and the J gene lost 8 bases, with 17 bases spanning the gap. The germline gives CDR1 MNHNS, CDR2 SASEGT. CDR3 length: 14 residues. CDR3 in DNA: TGTGCCAGCAGACCGGGTTGGATAGGTGATGAGCAGTTCTTC. It encodes CASRPGWIGDEQFF.

As to this clone: This sample also contains other DNA sequences that code for the same CDR3. J is TRBJ2-1 and V is TRBV5-1; no clear D. From germline, CDR1 is SGHRS and CDR2 YFSETQ. The CDR3 sequence is 16 residues long. V shed 0 bases and J shed 0 bases, with 10 bases lying between them. CDR3 in amino acids: CASSLGAASSYNEQFF. For the CDR3, the DNA is TGCGCCAGCAGCTTGGGTGCAGCGAGCTCCTACAATGAGCAGTTCTTC.

The CDR3 bases are TGCGCCAGCAGTGATCGGCAGGGCCCGAACACCGGGGAGCTGTTTTTT. This codes for CASSDRQGPNTGELFF. V usage is TRBV10-2 and J usage is TRBJ2-2; a weak D match, TRBD1 (5 bases). V shed 3 bases and J shed 0 bases, with 11 bases lying between them. The length of the CDR3 is 16 residues. The V gene's germline CDR1 is WSHSY and CDR2 SAAADI.

This clone was seen a few times. This CDR3 reads CASSPGRGGRNEQFF. The CDR3 DNA follows: TGTGCCAGCAGCCCGGGGCGGGGGGGCCGGAATGAGCAGTTCTTC. The J gene is TRBJ2-1, the V gene TRBV7-9; TRBD2 aligns across 9 bases. Trimming cost V 5 bases and J 7 bases; bases outside gene matches: 9. Per germline, CDR1 SEHNR and CDR2 FQNEAQ (reference sequence). CDR3 length: 15 amino acids.

J is TRBJ2-1 and V is TRBV7-9, with D tentatively TRBD1 (6 bases). Germline V gives CDR1 SEHNR, CDR2 FQNEAQ (reference sequence). The CDR3 covers 14 residues. V was shortened by 1 base and J by 4 bases, with 8 bases between the two germline ends. The CDR3 loop is CASSLVGAYNEQFF. The CDR3 DNA is TGTGCCAGCAGCTTAGTGGGGGCTTACAATGAGCAGTTCTTC.

V is TRBV4-2 and J is TRBJ2-5; no clear D gene. This CDR3 spans 15 amino acids. Looked up from germline, CDR1 is LGHNA and CDR2 is YNFKEQ. V was shortened by 5 bases and J by 4 bases, with 17 bases between the two germline ends. The CDR3 reads CASSAITGLGETQYF. The CDR3 bases are TGTGCCAGCAGCGCAATAACCGGTCTAGGAGAGACCCAGTACTTC.